The rows below give T cell receptor beta chains drawn from one sample of a study of cytomegalovirus exposure and HLA in healthy donors. Here immunoSEQ multiplex PCR was the method, and the copy in TCRdb shows in-frame clones only, minus some. Among 100,000 to 150,000 clones listed, around four fifths were seen once. The sample taken for sequencing was PBMCs. These receptors all stem from a man aged 25-45 years in good health and CMV-seronegative. Both conserved end residues are part of each CDR3. Each record gives: clone size, V gene, D gene, J gene, CDR3 DNA, CDR3 protein. A D gene is named only where the DNA matches it firmly. Clone size is shown for a subset of rows, as once, few, many or a class of expanded clone.

clone size: few
V gene: TRBV6-5
D gene: NA
J gene: TRBJ2-1
CDR3 DNA: TGTGCCAGCAGCCTCCGGGAGTCCTACAATGAGCAGTTCTTC
CDR3 protein: CASSLRESYNEQFF

clone size: NA
V gene: TRBV7-3
D gene: NA
J gene: TRBJ2-1
CDR3 DNA: TGTGCCAGCAGCTTAAGACGGGAGTCCTACAATGAGCAGTTCTTC
CDR3 protein: CASSLRRESYNEQFF

clone size: once
V gene: TRBV28
D gene: NA
J gene: TRBJ1-1
CDR3 DNA: TGTGCCAGCAGTCCTCGGACGGCCGGGGGCACTGAAGCTTTCTTT
CDR3 protein: CASSPRTAGGTEAFF

clone size: NA
V gene: TRBV25-1
D gene: NA
J gene: TRBJ2-1
CDR3 DNA: TGTGCCAGCAGTGAAATAGAAAGGGGGGAGCAGTTCTTC
CDR3 protein: CASSEIERGEQFF

clone size: NA
V gene: TRBV6-5
D gene: NA
J gene: TRBJ1-6
CDR3 DNA: TGTGCCAGCAGTTACCGGGGGGGTAATTCACCCCTCCACTTT
CDR3 protein: CASSYRGGNSPLHF

clone size: NA
V gene: TRBV2
D gene: TRBD2
J gene: TRBJ2-5
CDR3 DNA: TGTGCCAGCAGTGTGGGCGGGGGAGAGACCCAGTACTTC
CDR3 protein: CASSVGGGETQYF

clone size: NA
V gene: TRBV13
D gene: NA
J gene: TRBJ1-2
CDR3 DNA: TGTGCCAGCAGCTTTCGTTACAGCTTCTATGGCTACACCTTC
CDR3 protein: CASSFRYSFYGYTF

clone size: NA
V gene: TRBV19
D gene: NA
J gene: TRBJ1-5
CDR3 DNA: TGTGCCAGTAGTTCCCGTAGTAGGGGGGGAGATCAGCCCCAGCATTTT
CDR3 protein: CASSSRSRGGDQPQHF

clone size: NA
V gene: TRBV5-1
D gene: TRBD2
J gene: TRBJ2-2
CDR3 DNA: TGCGCCAGTCGGAGTAGCGGGGGGAACACCGGGGAGCTGTTTTTT
CDR3 protein: CASRSSGGNTGELFF

clone size: NA
V gene: TRBV29-1
D gene: TRBD2
J gene: TRBJ2-7
CDR3 DNA: TGCAGCGTTCTAGCGGGAGGGACCCACGAGCAGTACTTC
CDR3 protein: CSVLAGGTHEQYF

clone size: NA
V gene: TRBV4-1
D gene: NA
J gene: TRBJ1-2
CDR3 DNA: TGCGCCAGCAGCCAAGGGGGCCTGACCACCTTCTATGGCTACACCTTC
CDR3 protein: CASSQGGLTTFYGYTF

clone size: NA
V gene: TRBV28
D gene: TRBD1
J gene: TRBJ1-5
CDR3 DNA: TGTGCCAGCAGCCCTATTACAGGGGCTCAGCCCCAGCATTTT
CDR3 protein: CASSPITGAQPQHF

clone size: NA
V gene: TRBV25-1
D gene: NA
J gene: TRBJ2-3
CDR3 DNA: TGTGCCAGCAGTGAGGGGGGTCCTAGCACAGATACGCAGTATTTT
CDR3 protein: CASSEGGPSTDTQYF

clone size: NA
V gene: TRBV6-1
D gene: TRBD2
J gene: TRBJ2-3
CDR3 DNA: TGTGCCAGCAGTGTCAGGACTAGCGGGAGGGGAGCAGATACGCAGTATTTT
CDR3 protein: CASSVRTSGRGADTQYF